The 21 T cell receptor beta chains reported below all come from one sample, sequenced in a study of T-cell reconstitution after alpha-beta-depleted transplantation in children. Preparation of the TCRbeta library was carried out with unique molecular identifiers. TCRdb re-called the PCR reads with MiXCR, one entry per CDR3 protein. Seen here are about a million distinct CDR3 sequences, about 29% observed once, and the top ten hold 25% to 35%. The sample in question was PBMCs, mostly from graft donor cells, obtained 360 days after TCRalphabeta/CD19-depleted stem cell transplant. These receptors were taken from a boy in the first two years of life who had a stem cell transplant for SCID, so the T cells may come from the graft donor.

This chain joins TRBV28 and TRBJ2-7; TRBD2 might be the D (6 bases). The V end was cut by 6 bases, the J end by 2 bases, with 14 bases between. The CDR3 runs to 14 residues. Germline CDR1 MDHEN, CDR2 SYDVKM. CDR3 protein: CASSPLEGTYEQYF. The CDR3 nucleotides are TGTGCCAGCAGCCCCTTGGAGGGGACCTACGAGCAGTACTTC.

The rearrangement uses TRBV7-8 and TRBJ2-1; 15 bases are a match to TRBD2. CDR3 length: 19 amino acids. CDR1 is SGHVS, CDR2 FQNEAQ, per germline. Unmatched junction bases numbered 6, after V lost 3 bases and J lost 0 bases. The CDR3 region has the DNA TGTGCCAGCAGCTTGGGACTAGCGGGGGGCCCTATCTCCTACAATGAGCAGTTCTTC. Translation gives CASSLGLAGGPISYNEQFF.

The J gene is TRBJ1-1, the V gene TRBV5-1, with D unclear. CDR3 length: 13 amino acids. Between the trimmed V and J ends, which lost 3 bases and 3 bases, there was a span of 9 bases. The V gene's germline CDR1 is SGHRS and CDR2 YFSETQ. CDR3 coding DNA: TGCGCCAGCAGCTCCCTCAGCCACACTGAAGCTTTCTTT. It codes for CASSSLSHTEAFF.

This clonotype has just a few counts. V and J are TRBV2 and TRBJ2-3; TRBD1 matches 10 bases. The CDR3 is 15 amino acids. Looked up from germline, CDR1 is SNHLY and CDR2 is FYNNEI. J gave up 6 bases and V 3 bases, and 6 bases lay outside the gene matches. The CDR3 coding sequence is TGTGCCAGCAGTGACCTTTGGGACAGGGGTGATACGCAGTATTTT. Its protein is CASSDLWDRGDTQYF.

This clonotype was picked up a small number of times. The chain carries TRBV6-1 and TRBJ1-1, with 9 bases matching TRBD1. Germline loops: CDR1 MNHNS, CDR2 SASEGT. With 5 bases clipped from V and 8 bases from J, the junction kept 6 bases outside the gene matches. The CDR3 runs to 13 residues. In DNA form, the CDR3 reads TGTGCCAGCAGTCGCCAGACAGGGGGGGAAGCTTTCTTT. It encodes CASSRQTGGEAFF.

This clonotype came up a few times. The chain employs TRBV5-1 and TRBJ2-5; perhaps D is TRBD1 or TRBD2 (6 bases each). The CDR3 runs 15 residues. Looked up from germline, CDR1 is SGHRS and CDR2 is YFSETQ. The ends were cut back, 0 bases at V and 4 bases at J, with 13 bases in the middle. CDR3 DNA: TGCGCCAGCAGCTTGGGGCCACAGGGAGGAGAGACCCAGTACTTC. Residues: CASSLGPQGGETQYF. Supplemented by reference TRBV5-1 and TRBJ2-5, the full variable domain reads KAGVTQTPRYLIKTRGQQVTLSCSPISGHRSVSWYQQTPGQGLQFLFEYFSETQRNKGNFPGRFSGRQFSNSRSEMNVSTLELGDSALYLCASSLGPQGGETQYFGPGTRLLVL.

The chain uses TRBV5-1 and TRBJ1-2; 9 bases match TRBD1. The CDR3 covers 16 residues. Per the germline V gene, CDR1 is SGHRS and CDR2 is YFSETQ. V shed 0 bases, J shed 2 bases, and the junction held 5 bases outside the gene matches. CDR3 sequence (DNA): TGCGCCAGCAGCTTGGAACTGACAGGGGGGAACTATGGCTACACCTTC. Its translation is CASSLELTGGNYGYTF.

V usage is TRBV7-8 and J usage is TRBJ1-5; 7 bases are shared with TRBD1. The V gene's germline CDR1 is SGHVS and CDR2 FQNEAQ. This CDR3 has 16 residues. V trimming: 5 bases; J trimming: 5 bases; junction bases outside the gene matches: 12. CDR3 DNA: TGTGCCAGCAGCCGCTACGGACAGGTCTCTTATCAGCCCCAGCATTTT. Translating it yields CASSRYGQVSYQPQHF.

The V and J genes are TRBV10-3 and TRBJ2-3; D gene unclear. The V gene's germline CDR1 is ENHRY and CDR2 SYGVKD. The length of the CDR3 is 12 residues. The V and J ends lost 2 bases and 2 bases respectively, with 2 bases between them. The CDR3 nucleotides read TGTGCCATCAGTGAGATCACAGATACGCAGTATTTT. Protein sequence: CAISEITDTQYF.

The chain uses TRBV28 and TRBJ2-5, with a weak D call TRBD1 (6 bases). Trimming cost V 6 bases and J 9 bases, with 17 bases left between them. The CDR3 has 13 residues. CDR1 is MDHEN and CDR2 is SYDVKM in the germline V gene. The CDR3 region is CASRLQGVGSQYF. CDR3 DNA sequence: TGTGCCAGCAGGTTACAGGGTGTGGGGTCCCAGTACTTC.

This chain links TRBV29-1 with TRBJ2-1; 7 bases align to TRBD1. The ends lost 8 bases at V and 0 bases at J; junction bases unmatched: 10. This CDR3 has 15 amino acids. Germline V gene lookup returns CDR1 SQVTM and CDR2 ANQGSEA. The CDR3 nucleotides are TGCAGCCATACGGACAGGTCCCGCTCCTACAATGAGCAGTTCTTC. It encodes CSHTDRSRSYNEQFF.

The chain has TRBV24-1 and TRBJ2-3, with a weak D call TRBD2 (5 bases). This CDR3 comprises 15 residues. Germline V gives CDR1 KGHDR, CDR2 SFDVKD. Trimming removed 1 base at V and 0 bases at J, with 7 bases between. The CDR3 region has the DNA TGTGCCACCAGTGATTTACCGGGGAGCACAGATACGCAGTATTTT. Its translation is CATSDLPGSTDTQYF.

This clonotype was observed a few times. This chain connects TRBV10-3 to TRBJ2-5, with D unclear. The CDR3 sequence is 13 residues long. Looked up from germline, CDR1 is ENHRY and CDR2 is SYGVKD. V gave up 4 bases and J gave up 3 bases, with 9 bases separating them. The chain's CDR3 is CAISGYGEETQYF. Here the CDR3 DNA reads TGTGCCATCAGTGGGTACGGTGAAGAGACCCAGTACTTC.

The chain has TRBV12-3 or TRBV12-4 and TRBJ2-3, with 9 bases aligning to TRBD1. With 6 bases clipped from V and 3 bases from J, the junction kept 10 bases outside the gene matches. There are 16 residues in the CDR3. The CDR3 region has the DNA TGTGCCAGCAGCGCTCCCGGGACAGGGAAGACAGATACGCAGTATTTT. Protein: CASSAPGTGKTDTQYF.

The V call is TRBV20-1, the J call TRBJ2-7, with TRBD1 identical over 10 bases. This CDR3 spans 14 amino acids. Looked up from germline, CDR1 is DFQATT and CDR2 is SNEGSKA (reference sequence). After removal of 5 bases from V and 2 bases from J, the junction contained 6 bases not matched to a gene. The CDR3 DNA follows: TGCAGTGCTTTATCGGACAGGGGGGCCTACGAGCAGTACTTC. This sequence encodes CSALSDRGAYEQYF.

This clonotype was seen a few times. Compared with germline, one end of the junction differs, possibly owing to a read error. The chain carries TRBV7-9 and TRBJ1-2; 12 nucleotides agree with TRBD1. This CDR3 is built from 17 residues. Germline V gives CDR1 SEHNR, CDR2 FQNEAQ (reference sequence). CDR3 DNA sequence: TGTGCCACCAGCCGGGACAGGGGGCTGTGGCTTCTGCCTGGCTACACCTTC. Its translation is CATSRDRGLWLLPGYTF. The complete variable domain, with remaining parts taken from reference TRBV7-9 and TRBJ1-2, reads DTGVSQNPRHKITKRGQNVTFRCDPISEHNRLYWYRQTLGQGPEFLTYFQNEAQLEKSRLLSDRFSAERPKGSFSTLEIQRTEQGDSAMYLCATSRDRGLWLLPGYTFGSGTRLTVV.

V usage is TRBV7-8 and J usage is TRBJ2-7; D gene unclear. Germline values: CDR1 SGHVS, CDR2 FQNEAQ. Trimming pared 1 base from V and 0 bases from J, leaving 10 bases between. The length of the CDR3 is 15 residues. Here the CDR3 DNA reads TGTGCCAGCAGCTTAGTGCAGGAGACCTCCTACGAGCAGTACTTC. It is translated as CASSLVQETSYEQYF.

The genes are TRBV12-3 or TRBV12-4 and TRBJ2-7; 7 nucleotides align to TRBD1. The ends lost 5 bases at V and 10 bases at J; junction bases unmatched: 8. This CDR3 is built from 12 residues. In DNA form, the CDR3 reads TGTGCCAGCAGTCTATTTGACAGGGACCAGTACTTC. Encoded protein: CASSLFDRDQYF.

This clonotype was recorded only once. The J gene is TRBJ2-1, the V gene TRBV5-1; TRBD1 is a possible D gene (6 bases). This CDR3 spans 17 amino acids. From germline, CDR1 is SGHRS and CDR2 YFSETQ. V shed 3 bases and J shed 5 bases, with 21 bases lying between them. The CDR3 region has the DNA TGCGCCAGCAGCTCGGTTAATGTTGGACAGCGGAACAATGAGCAGTTCTTC. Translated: CASSSVNVGQRNNEQFF.

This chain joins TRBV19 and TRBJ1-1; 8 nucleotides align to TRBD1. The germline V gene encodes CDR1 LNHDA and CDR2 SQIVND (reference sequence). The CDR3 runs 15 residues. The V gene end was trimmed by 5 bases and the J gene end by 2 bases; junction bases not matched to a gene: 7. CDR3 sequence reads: CASSRNGQGNTEAFF. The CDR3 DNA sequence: TGTGCCAGTAGTCGAAATGGACAGGGTAACACTGAAGCTTTCTTT.

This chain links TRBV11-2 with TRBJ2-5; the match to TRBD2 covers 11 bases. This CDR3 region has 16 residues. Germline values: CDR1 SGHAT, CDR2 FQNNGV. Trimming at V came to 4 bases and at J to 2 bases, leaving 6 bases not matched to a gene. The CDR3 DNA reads TGTGCCAGCAGCTCCACTAGCGGGGGCCGACAAGAGACCCAGTACTTC. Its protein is CASSSTSGGRQETQYF.